These 18 T cell receptor beta chains came from one sample sequenced in a study of beta chain features in type 1 diabetes. Broader study findings: Type 1 diabetes patients had TCRB CDR3s that were shorter (moderately but significantly so) in all four CD4+ subsets.

Isolated RNA was reverse transcribed in full, so expressed TCRB transcripts were sequenced. TCRdb keeps only in-frame clones here, not all; method: immunoSEQ multiplex PCR. The table has fewer than 350,000 clones, over 14% seen once; the top ten hold 0.015% to 0.017%. These receptors are not linked to any known antigen. The sample consisted of naive CD4+ T cells from blood. All receptors come from a man between 18 and 29 years old with type 1 diabetes.

This sequence joins TRBV9 and TRBJ2-7; the D is unclear. There are 14 residues in the CDR3. Trimming left V 4 bases short and J 2 bases short, with 13 bases between. The germline V gene encodes CDR1 SGDLS and CDR2 YYNGEE. CDR3 DNA: TGTGCCAGCAGCAGTAAAAGTCAGACCTACGAGCAGTACTTC. Encoded protein: CASSSKSQTYEQYF.

The chain carries TRBV18 and TRBJ1-4, with D possibly TRBD1 on 6 matching bases. The V gene lost 3 bases and the J gene lost 8 bases, with 13 bases spanning the gap. Germline CDR1 is KGHSH and CDR2 is LQKENI. This CDR3 region has 14 residues. Written as DNA, the CDR3 is TGTGCCAGCTCACCGGGGACAAGCCTCGAAAAACTGTTTTTT. Translation gives CASSPGTSLEKLFF. Full variable domain (rest looked up from reference TRBV18 and TRBJ1-4): NAGVMQNPRHLVRRRGQEARLRCSPMKGHSHVYWYRQLPEEGLKFMVYLQKENIIDESGMPKERFSAEFPKEGPSILRIQQVVRGDSAAYFCASSPGTSLEKLFFGSGTQLSVL.

This clone showed up just a few times. The V call is TRBV7-9, the J call TRBJ2-1; D might be TRBD2 (6 bases). Trimming cost V 8 bases and J 3 bases, with 17 bases left between them. The CDR3 extends over 15 amino acids. Germline CDR1 reads SEHNR; CDR2 reads FQNEAQ (reference sequence). The DNA for the CDR3 is TGTGCCAGCGAATCCCGTAGCGGCAACTACAATGAGCAGTTCTTC. Protein sequence: CASESRSGNYNEQFF.

This sequence joins TRBV7-2 and TRBJ2-5, with 10 nucleotides matching TRBD2. Germline CDR1 and CDR2: SGHTA and FQGNSA. The CDR3 sequence is 17 residues long. Trimming at V came to 4 bases and at J to 4 bases, leaving 12 bases not matched to a gene. CDR3 sequence reads: CASSSQLEAGGPETQYF. DNA for the CDR3: TGTGCCAGCAGCTCCCAGCTAGAAGCGGGGGGGCCAGAGACCCAGTACTTC.

V gene TRBV6-6 combines with J gene TRBJ2-1; possibly TRBD1 for D (6 bases). The germline CDR1 and CDR2 sequences are MNHNY and SVGAGI (reference sequence). V shed 2 bases and J shed 14 bases, with 19 bases lying between them. The length of the CDR3 is 14 residues. The CDR3 sequence: CASSYGGQIPWEFF. The CDR3 bases are TGTGCCAGCAGTTACGGCGGACAGATCCCGTGGGAGTTCTTC.

The gene calls are TRBV7-6 and TRBJ2-1, with TRBD2 matching over 11 bases. Germline V gene data show CDR1 as SGHVS and CDR2 as FNYEAQ. V gave up 2 bases and J gave up 0 bases; unmatched junction bases: 3. This CDR3 is 17 amino acids long. The CDR3 here is CASSLFSGRASYNEQFF. The CDR3 DNA follows: TGTGCCAGCAGCTTATTTAGCGGGAGGGCCTCCTACAATGAGCAGTTCTTC.

This chain connects TRBV11-2 to TRBJ2-1; maybe TRBD1 (6 bases). With 3 bases removed from V and 9 bases from J, the gap between germline ends came to 15 bases. CDR1 and CDR2 (germline): SGHAT, FQNNGV. This CDR3 contains 14 residues. DNA for the CDR3: TGTGCCAGCAGCTTCCCCTCGACAGGCCGTGAGCAGTTCTTC. It specifies CASSFPSTGREQFF.

V and J are TRBV18 and TRBJ2-7; 8 bases agree with TRBD2. CDR1 KGHSH and CDR2 LQKENI come from the germline V gene. V dropped 4 bases and J dropped 6; count of bases not matched to a gene: 5. The CDR3 consists of 13 residues. The CDR3 sequence: CASSRTGGFEQYF. The CDR3 region has the DNA TGTGCCAGCTCACGAACGGGAGGGTTCGAGCAGTACTTC.

This chain connects TRBV18 to TRBJ2-7; D gene uncertain. This CDR3 has 11 amino acids. From germline, CDR1 is KGHSH and CDR2 LQKENI. The ends were cut back, 3 bases at V and 2 bases at J, with 2 bases in the middle. The CDR3 here is CASSPAYEQYF. The CDR3 DNA reads as TGTGCCAGCTCACCCGCCTACGAGCAGTACTTC.

This sequence joins TRBV19 and TRBJ2-7, with TRBD2 matching over 10 bases. The CDR3 is made up of 14 amino acids. CDR1 LNHDA and CDR2 SQIVND come from the germline V gene (reference sequence). The trim removed 6 bases at V and 1 base at J, leaving 3 bases unmatched. In nucleotides, the CDR3 is TGTGCCAGTAGATCTAGCGGGAGTTCCTACGAGCAGTACTTC. It codes for CASRSSGSSYEQYF.

This chain connects TRBV9 to TRBJ2-3, with unresolved D. Germline-derived CDR1 and CDR2 are SGDLS and YYNGEE. V lost 4 bases, J lost 4 bases, and 7 bases lay in between. The CDR3 totals 12 residues. The CDR3 sequence: CASSFNPDTQYF. CDR3 bases: TGTGCCAGCAGCTTTAATCCAGATACGCAGTATTTT.

This clone was detected only a few times. The genes are TRBV5-4 and TRBJ2-5, with a weak D call TRBD1 (6 bases). V was shortened by 5 bases and J by 1 base, with 12 bases between the two germline ends. The CDR3 sequence is 14 residues long. The V gene's germline CDR1 is SGHNT and CDR2 YYREEE (reference sequence). CDR3 bases: TGTGCCAGCAGAGACAGGAGCGGCCAAGAGACCCAGTACTTC. Translated: CASRDRSGQETQYF.

The V call is TRBV7-2, the J call TRBJ2-7; a possible D gene is TRBD2 (6 bases). The CDR3 length is 13 residues. Germline CDR1 SGHTA, CDR2 FQGNSA. V lost 2 bases and J lost 6, with 11 bases in between. In DNA form, the CDR3 reads TGTGCCAGCAGCTTAAAACCGGGACTCGAGCAGTACTTC. Its protein is CASSLKPGLEQYF. The whole variable domain, filled in from reference TRBV7-2 and TRBJ2-7, reads GAGVSQSPSNKVTEKGKDVELRCDPISGHTALYWYRQSLGQGLEFLIYFQGNSAPDKSGLPSDRFSAERTGGSVSTLTIQRTQQEDSAVYLCASSLKPGLEQYFGPGTRLTVT.

This clone was found a few times. The chain joins TRBV19 to TRBJ2-3, with D possibly matching TRBD1 (5 bases). Trimming removed 5 bases from V and 11 bases from J, with 14 bases in between. The CDR3 contains 12 residues. From germline, CDR1 is LNHDA and CDR2 SQIVND (reference sequence). The CDR3 DNA follows: TGTGCCAGTAGTCCTGGCCCAGGACAGCAGTATTTT. It encodes CASSPGPGQQYF.

This clone showed up just a few times. The V and J genes are TRBV18 and TRBJ1-2, with 8 bases fitting TRBD1. Trimming took 3 bases from V and 3 from J; bases not matched to a gene: 0. CDR1 and CDR2 (germline): KGHSH, LQKENI. This CDR3 spans 13 amino acids. CDR3 protein: CASSPGQDYGYTF. For the CDR3, the DNA is TGTGCCAGCTCACCGGGACAGGACTATGGCTACACCTTC.

This chain connects TRBV5-1 to TRBJ1-4; D is possibly TRBD1 (6 bases). The CDR3 totals 14 residues. Germline-derived CDR1 and CDR2 are SGHRS and YFSETQ. Trimming cost V 4 bases and J 5 bases, with 12 bases left between them. CDR3: CASSTRDNNEKLFF. The CDR3 DNA reads as TGCGCCAGCAGCACCCGGGACAACAATGAAAAACTGTTTTTT.

A few counts support this clone. This chain joins TRBV14 and TRBJ2-3; 7 positions agree with TRBD2. Germline-derived CDR1 and CDR2 are SGHDN and FVKESK. Germline trimming cut 4 bases from V and 1 base from J; bases unmatched to any gene: 5. CDR3 size: 15 residues. This chain's CDR3 is CASSRSGEGTDTQYF. The CDR3, as DNA: TGTGCCAGCAGCCGCAGCGGGGAGGGCACAGATACGCAGTATTTT.

The rearrangement links TRBV7-9 to TRBJ1-1; TRBD1 agrees at 7 bases. Germline V gene sequence: CDR1 SEHNR, CDR2 FQNEAQ (reference sequence). The trim removed 4 bases at V and 1 base at J, leaving 3 bases unmatched. This CDR3 spans 14 amino acids. The DNA for the CDR3 is TGTGCCAGCAGCTCCGGGACAGAGAACACTGAAGCTTTCTTT. Its protein is CASSSGTENTEAFF. Looking up the rest from reference TRBV7-9 and TRBJ1-1 gives the full variable domain: DTGVSQNPRHKITKRGQNVTFRCDPISEHNRLYWYRQTLGQGPEFLTYFQNEAQLEKSRLLSDRFSAERPKGSFSTLEIQRTEQGDSAMYLCASSSGTENTEAFFGQGTRLTVV.